This is a list of T cell receptor beta chains from one sample in a study of shared clonotypes between healthy human individuals. Using immunoSEQ multiplex PCR, the repertoire was profiled, and TCRdb retains in-frame clones only, with some absent. The sample has a few million clones, 85% to 95% seen once; the top ten hold around 0.15%. The sequenced material came from naive CD4+ T cells sorted from blood. The receptors derive from a man between 18 and 35 years old in good health. Both conserved end residues are part of each CDR3. A D gene is named only where the DNA matches it firmly. Only some rows state a clone size, as once, few, many or a class for expanded clones.

J gene: TRBJ2-2; clone size: .; V gene: TRBV11-3; D gene: .; CDR3 protein: CASSFGQGNTGELFF; CDR3 DNA: TGTGCCAGCAGCTTTGGCCAGGGAAACACCGGGGAGCTGTTTTTT
J gene: TRBJ2-5; clone size: once; V gene: TRBV4-1; D gene: TRBD1; CDR3 protein: CASSQTSTGGETQYF; CDR3 DNA: TGCGCCAGCAGCCAAACATCGACAGGGGGAGAGACCCAGTACTTC
J gene: TRBJ2-7; clone size: .; V gene: TRBV28; D gene: .; CDR3 protein: CASSPSGYSGYEQYF; CDR3 DNA: TGTGCCAGCAGTCCTTCGGGGTACTCGGGGTACGAGCAGTACTTC
J gene: TRBJ2-3; clone size: .; V gene: TRBV5-1; D gene: TRBD2; CDR3 protein: CASSLAPPSGGSTDTQYF; CDR3 DNA: TGCGCCAGCAGCTTGGCCCCTCCTAGCGGGGGGAGCACAGATACGCAGTATTTT
J gene: TRBJ1-3; clone size: .; V gene: TRBV18; D gene: TRBD1; CDR3 protein: CASSPLPTGDGNTIYF; CDR3 DNA: TGTGCCAGCTCACCTCTACCGACAGGGGACGGAAACACCATATATTTT
J gene: TRBJ1-4; clone size: few; V gene: TRBV5-5; D gene: .; CDR3 protein: CASSLGWANEKLFF; CDR3 DNA: TGTGCCAGCAGTCTAGGGTGGGCTAATGAAAAACTGTTTTTT
J gene: TRBJ1-1; clone size: .; V gene: TRBV2; D gene: .; CDR3 protein: CASRAANTEAFF; CDR3 DNA: TGTGCCAGCAGGGCGGCGAACACTGAAGCTTTCTTT
J gene: TRBJ2-1; clone size: .; V gene: TRBV5-1; D gene: .; CDR3 protein: CASSLAGLGVVDEQFF; CDR3 DNA: TGCGCCAGCAGCTTAGCAGGGCTCGGAGTGGTCGATGAGCAGTTCTTC
J gene: TRBJ1-6; clone size: .; V gene: TRBV30; D gene: .; CDR3 protein: CACSQEGNSPLHF; CDR3 DNA: TGTGCCTGCTCGCAGGAGGGTAATTCACCCCTCCACTTT
J gene: TRBJ2-5; clone size: .; V gene: TRBV4-1; D gene: .; CDR3 protein: CASSQSDRKETQYF; CDR3 DNA: TGCGCCAGCAGCCAATCCGACAGAAAAGAGACCCAGTACTTC
J gene: TRBJ2-5; clone size: .; V gene: TRBV15; D gene: TRBD1; CDR3 protein: CATSRRNDRVRYF; CDR3 DNA: TGTGCCACCAGCAGAAGGAATGACAGGGTACGGTACTTC
J gene: TRBJ2-5; clone size: .; V gene: TRBV7-2; D gene: .; CDR3 protein: CASSLGGPQLQETQYF; CDR3 DNA: TGTGCCAGCAGCTTAGGGGGGCCCCAACTCCAAGAGACCCAGTACTTC
J gene: TRBJ1-2; clone size: .; V gene: TRBV21-1; D gene: .; CDR3 protein: CASSKAGPPLANYGYTF; CDR3 DNA: TGTGCCAGCAGCAAAGCCGGGCCTCCTCTGGCTAACTATGGCTACACCTTC
J gene: TRBJ2-2; clone size: .; V gene: TRBV18; D gene: .; CDR3 protein: CASSPLGTGNTGELFF; CDR3 DNA: TGTGCCAGCTCACCACTTGGAACAGGAAACACCGGGGAGCTGTTTTTT
J gene: TRBJ2-2; clone size: .; V gene: TRBV7-2; D gene: TRBD1; CDR3 protein: CASSTRTGGAGELFF; CDR3 DNA: TGTGCCAGCAGCACTCGGACAGGGGGGGCCGGGGAGCTGTTTTTT
J gene: TRBJ2-5; clone size: .; V gene: TRBV7-6; D gene: .; CDR3 protein: CASSLRGRETQYF; CDR3 DNA: TGTGCCAGCAGCTTACGGGGACGAGAGACCCAGTACTTC
J gene: TRBJ1-6; clone size: .; V gene: TRBV25-1; D gene: .; CDR3 protein: CASSEEGWNSPLHF; CDR3 DNA: TGTGCCAGCAGTGAGGAGGGGTGGAATTCACCCCTCCACTTT
J gene: TRBJ2-7; clone size: .; V gene: TRBV2; D gene: .; CDR3 protein: CASSGQSTREYF; CDR3 DNA: TGTGCCAGCAGTGGACAGTCTACGAGGGAGTACTTC
J gene: TRBJ2-7; clone size: .; V gene: TRBV6-1; D gene: TRBD1; CDR3 protein: CASSESGQGFNEQYF; CDR3 DNA: TGTGCCAGCAGTGAGTCGGGACAGGGGTTCAACGAGCAGTACTTC
J gene: TRBJ1-4; clone size: .; V gene: TRBV6-5; D gene: .; CDR3 protein: CASTPSGQQVEKLFF; CDR3 DNA: TGTGCCAGCACCCCGAGCGGACAACAGGTTGAAAAACTGTTTTTT
J gene: TRBJ2-7; clone size: .; V gene: TRBV10-3; D gene: TRBD2; CDR3 protein: CAISESRGGSYEQYF; CDR3 DNA: TGTGCCATCAGTGAGTCTCGGGGGGGCTCGTACGAGCAGTACTTC
J gene: TRBJ2-1; clone size: .; V gene: TRBV4-1; D gene: .; CDR3 protein: CASSQPRQWNEQFF; CDR3 DNA: TGCGCCAGCAGCCAACCGAGACAGTGGAATGAGCAGTTCTTC
J gene: TRBJ2-1; clone size: .; V gene: TRBV7-7; D gene: TRBD2; CDR3 protein: CASSRTSGSSYNEQFF; CDR3 DNA: TGTGCTAGCAGCCGGACTAGCGGGAGCTCCTACAATGAGCAGTTCTTC
J gene: TRBJ1-2; clone size: .; V gene: TRBV6-5; D gene: .; CDR3 protein: CASSQKTGISGYTF; CDR3 DNA: TGTGCCAGCAGTCAGAAAACAGGGATAAGTGGCTACACCTTC
J gene: TRBJ2-5; clone size: .; V gene: TRBV5-4; D gene: TRBD1; CDR3 protein: CASSPAQGIQETQYF; CDR3 DNA: TGTGCCAGCAGCCCCGCACAGGGGATTCAAGAGACCCAGTACTTC
J gene: TRBJ2-7; clone size: .; V gene: TRBV7-9; D gene: .; CDR3 protein: CASSLIDKAYEQYF; CDR3 DNA: TGTGCCAGCAGCTTGATCGACAAGGCCTACGAGCAGTACTTC
J gene: TRBJ2-5; clone size: .; V gene: TRBV18; D gene: TRBD1; CDR3 protein: CASSPGQGVQETQYF; CDR3 DNA: TGTGCCAGCTCACCCGGACAGGGAGTACAAGAGACCCAGTACTTC
J gene: TRBJ1-5; clone size: .; V gene: TRBV6-1; D gene: TRBD1; CDR3 protein: CASRGTGGSNQPQHF; CDR3 DNA: TGTGCCAGCAGGGGGACAGGTGGGAGCAATCAGCCCCAGCATTTT
J gene: TRBJ2-7; clone size: .; V gene: TRBV30; D gene: TRBD1; CDR3 protein: CAWSADLDRGHEQYF; CDR3 DNA: TGTGCCTGGAGTGCCGACCTCGACAGGGGGCATGAGCAGTACTTC
J gene: TRBJ1-1; clone size: .; V gene: TRBV6-6; D gene: TRBD1; CDR3 protein: CASSRDRAAFF; CDR3 DNA: TGTGCCAGCAGTCGAGACAGGGCGGCTTTCTTT
J gene: TRBJ2-3; clone size: .; V gene: TRBV2; D gene: .; CDR3 protein: CASSAVQITDTQYF; CDR3 DNA: TGTGCCAGCAGTGCTGTGCAGATCACAGATACGCAGTATTTT
J gene: TRBJ1-2; clone size: .; V gene: TRBV6-5; D gene: TRBD1; CDR3 protein: CASSQGQGTNYGYTF; CDR3 DNA: TGTGCCAGCAGCCAGGGACAGGGTACAAACTATGGCTACACCTTC
J gene: TRBJ2-1; clone size: .; V gene: TRBV7-2; D gene: TRBD2; CDR3 protein: CASSASAGGGNGYWFF; CDR3 DNA: TGTGCCAGCAGCGCTTCAGCTGGCGGGGGGAACGGGTACTGGTTCTTC
J gene: TRBJ2-7; clone size: .; V gene: TRBV7-6; D gene: .; CDR3 protein: CASSLGGASYEQYF; CDR3 DNA: TGTGCCAGCAGCTTAGGCGGCGCCTCCTACGAGCAGTACTTC
J gene: TRBJ2-2; clone size: .; V gene: TRBV10-3; D gene: .; CDR3 protein: CAIRLSGSAGELFF; CDR3 DNA: TGTGCCATCAGACTATCCGGATCGGCCGGGGAGCTGTTTTTT
J gene: TRBJ1-1; clone size: .; V gene: TRBV28; D gene: .; CDR3 protein: CASSLWGGNTEAFF; CDR3 DNA: TGTGCCAGCAGTTTATGGGGGGGCAACACTGAAGCTTTCTTT
J gene: TRBJ1-5; clone size: few; V gene: TRBV28; D gene: .; CDR3 protein: CASSRSNQPQHF; CDR3 DNA: TGTGCCAGCAGTCGTAGCAATCAGCCCCAGCATTTT
J gene: TRBJ1-1; clone size: .; V gene: TRBV11-2; D gene: .; CDR3 protein: CASSLEVVWSTEAFF; CDR3 DNA: TGTGCCAGCAGCTTAGAAGTTGTGTGGAGCACTGAAGCTTTCTTT
J gene: TRBJ2-3; clone size: .; V gene: TRBV27; D gene: .; CDR3 protein: CASRIQGVSDTQYF; CDR3 DNA: TGTGCCAGCAGGATCCAGGGCGTCTCTGATACGCAGTATTTT
J gene: TRBJ2-2; clone size: .; V gene: TRBV30; D gene: .; CDR3 protein: CAWRRAITGELFF; CDR3 DNA: TGTGCCTGGAGAAGGGCCATCACCGGGGAGCTGTTTTTT
J gene: TRBJ1-4; clone size: .; V gene: TRBV19; D gene: .; CDR3 protein: CASTPRGGEWKLFF; CDR3 DNA: TGTGCCAGTACTCCCAGGGGCGGGGAGTGGAAACTGTTTTTT
J gene: TRBJ1-1; clone size: .; V gene: TRBV29-1; D gene: .; CDR3 protein: CSVEAAGAMNTEAFF; CDR3 DNA: TGCAGCGTTGAAGCCGCCGGGGCTATGAACACTGAAGCTTTCTTT